These 3 T cell receptor beta chains were all obtained from the same sample, sequenced in a study of cytomegalovirus exposure and HLA in healthy donors. The primer mix had 60 Vbeta and 13 Jbeta primers. Only in-frame clones appear in the TCRdb table, and some are missing; sequencing was by immunoSEQ multiplex PCR. This sample has 200,000 or so clones, with about 86% found just once. The sequencing sample was made of PBMCs. Receptor source: a woman between 18 and 29 years old in good health and CMV-seropositive.

This chain links TRBV19 with TRBJ2-7, with D uncertain. Trimming pared 5 bases from V and 5 bases from J, leaving 13 bases between. This CDR3 region has 13 residues. CDR1 is LNHDA and CDR2 is SQIVND in the germline V gene (reference sequence). The CDR3 DNA reads as TGTGCCAGTAGTGCGGAGCGTGGCGACGAGCAGTACGTC. This translates into CASSAERGDEQYV.

V usage is TRBV27 and J usage is TRBJ1-4; maybe TRBD1 (5 bases). This CDR3 is 13 amino acids long. CDR1 MNHEY and CDR2 SMNVEV come from the germline V gene (reference sequence). Trimming stripped 5 bases from V and 5 bases from J, with 9 bases between. Here the CDR3 DNA reads TGTGCCAGCAGTCTTCACAGGAATGAAAAACTGTTTTTT. Encoded protein: CASSLHRNEKLFF.

The J gene is TRBJ2-1, the V gene TRBV5-1; 8 bases match TRBD2. V was pared by 0 bases and J by 3 bases, with 2 bases of the junction left unmatched. Looked up from germline, CDR1 is SGHRS and CDR2 is YFSETQ. This CDR3 has 15 amino acids. CDR3: CASSLGAGGYNEQFF. CDR3 DNA: TGCGCCAGCAGCTTGGGGGCGGGGGGCTACAATGAGCAGTTCTTC.